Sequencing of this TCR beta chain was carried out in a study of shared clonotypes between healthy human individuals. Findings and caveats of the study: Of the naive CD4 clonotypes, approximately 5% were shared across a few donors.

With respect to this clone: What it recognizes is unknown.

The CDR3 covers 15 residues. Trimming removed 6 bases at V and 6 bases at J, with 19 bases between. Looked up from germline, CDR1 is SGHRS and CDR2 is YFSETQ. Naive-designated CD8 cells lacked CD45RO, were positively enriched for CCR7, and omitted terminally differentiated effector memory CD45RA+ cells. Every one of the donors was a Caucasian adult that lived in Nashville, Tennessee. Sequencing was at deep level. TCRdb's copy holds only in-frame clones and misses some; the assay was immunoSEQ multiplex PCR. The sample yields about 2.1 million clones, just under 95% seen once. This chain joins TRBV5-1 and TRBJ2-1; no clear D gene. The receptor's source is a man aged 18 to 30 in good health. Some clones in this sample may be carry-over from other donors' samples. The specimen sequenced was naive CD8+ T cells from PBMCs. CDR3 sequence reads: CASIQAPGTGNEQFF. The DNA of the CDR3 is TGCGCCAGCATTCAGGCCCCAGGCACGGGCAATGAGCAGTTCTTC.